The 4 T cell receptor beta chains listed next were all sequenced from one sample in a study of control samples from healthy donors and cancer patients. Using immunoSEQ multiplex PCR, the repertoire was profiled, and TCRdb retains in-frame clones only, with some absent. The table records about 270,000 clones, 82% of them present only once. The sequencing input was PBMCs. These receptors all stem from a woman aged 60 to 75 with lung cancer.

The chain uses TRBV6-5 and TRBJ1-2; possible D gene TRBD1, 6 bases. Trimming left V 6 bases short and J 7 bases short, with 18 bases between. This CDR3 spans 14 amino acids. The germline V gene encodes CDR1 MNHEY and CDR2 SVGAGI. This CDR3 is CASSPLDQGPGYTF. For the CDR3, the DNA is TGTGCCAGCAGCCCACTCGATCAGGGGCCTGGCTACACCTTC.

The chain links TRBV28 to TRBJ2-7; D is ambiguous. The CDR3 length is 15 residues. Germline CDR1 MDHEN, CDR2 SYDVKM. V was cut by 2 bases and J by 0 bases, with 11 bases left in between. In DNA form, the CDR3 reads TGTGCCAGCAGTTTAAGGCGGACGGGCTCCTACGAGCAGTACTTC. Translating gives CASSLRRTGSYEQYF.

This clone was recorded only once. The CDR3 DNA reads as TGTGCCAGCAGCTTACCGAAAGGGACTAATGAAAAACTGTTTTTT. Translating it yields CASSLPKGTNEKLFF. The gene calls are TRBV7-9 and TRBJ1-4; D gene ambiguous. Germline V gene data show CDR1 as SEHNR and CDR2 as FQNEAQ (reference sequence). This CDR3 region has 15 residues. V lost 2 bases to trimming and J lost 2 bases, with 9 bases between them.

This clone showed up just once. The chain recombines TRBV5-1 with TRBJ2-7; 8 bases map to TRBD1. CDR1 and CDR2 (germline): SGHRS, YFSETQ. V shed 0 bases, J shed 4 bases, and the junction held 12 bases outside the gene matches. This CDR3 comprises 17 residues. CDR3 DNA: TGCGCCAGCAGCTTGGGAGAATTGGGGCAGGGGGCGTACGAGCAGTACTTC. Translated: CASSLGELGQGAYEQYF.